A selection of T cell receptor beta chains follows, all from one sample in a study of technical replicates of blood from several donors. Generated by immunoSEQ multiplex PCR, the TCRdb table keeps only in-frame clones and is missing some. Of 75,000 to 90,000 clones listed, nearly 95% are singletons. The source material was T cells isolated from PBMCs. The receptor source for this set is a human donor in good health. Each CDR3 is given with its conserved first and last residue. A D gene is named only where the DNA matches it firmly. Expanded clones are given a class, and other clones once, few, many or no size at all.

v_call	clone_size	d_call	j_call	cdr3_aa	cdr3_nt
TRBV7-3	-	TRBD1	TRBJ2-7	CASSSAGTGFDEQYF	TGTGCCAGCAGCTCCGCCGGGACAGGGTTCGACGAGCAGTACTTC
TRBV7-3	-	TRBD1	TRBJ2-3	CASSHGQGGYTDTQYF	TGTGCCAGCAGCCATGGACAGGGGGGCTACACAGATACGCAGTATTTT
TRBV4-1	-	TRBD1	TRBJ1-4	CASSQGPPGQLNEKLFF	TGCGCCAGCAGCCAAGGGCCACCGGGACAGCTTAATGAAAAACTGTTTTTT
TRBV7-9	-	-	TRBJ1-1	CASTGGSTEAFF	TGTGCCAGCACTGGGGGGAGTACTGAAGCTTTCTTT
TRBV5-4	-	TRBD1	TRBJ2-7	CASSLGRGTGTYEQYF	TGTGCCAGCAGCTTGGGCCGCGGGACAGGGACCTACGAGCAGTACTTC
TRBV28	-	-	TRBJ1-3	CASSSARLSSGNTIYF	TGTGCCAGCAGCTCCGCTAGACTATCCTCTGGAAACACCATATATTTT
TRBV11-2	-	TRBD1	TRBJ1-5	CASSSIQGAPNQPQHF	TGTGCCAGCAGCTCAATACAGGGGGCCCCCAATCAGCCCCAGCATTTT
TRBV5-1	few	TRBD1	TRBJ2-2	CASSRGQATGELFF	TGCGCCAGCAGCAGGGGACAGGCCACCGGGGAGCTGTTTTTT
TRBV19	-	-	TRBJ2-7	CASSPAGLGTSEQYF	TGTGCCAGTAGCCCAGCAGGGCTCGGTACCAGCGAGCAGTACTTC
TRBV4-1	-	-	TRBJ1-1	CASSQGQDEAFF	TGCGCCAGCAGCCAAGGTCAGGATGAAGCTTTCTTT
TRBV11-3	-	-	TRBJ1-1	CASSLVRQGGNTEAFF	TGTGCCAGCAGCTTAGTACGGCAGGGTGGTAACACTGAAGCTTTCTTT
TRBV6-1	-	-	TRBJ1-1	CASSTGLLNTEAFF	TGTGCCAGCAGTACGGGACTGTTGAACACTGAAGCTTTCTTT
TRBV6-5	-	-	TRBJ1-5	CASSSSGSNQPQHF	TGTGCCAGCAGTTCATCAGGCAGCAATCAGCCCCAGCATTTT
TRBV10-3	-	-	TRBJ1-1	CAITSGGNTEAFF	TGTGCCATCACGTCAGGTGGGAACACTGAAGCTTTCTTT
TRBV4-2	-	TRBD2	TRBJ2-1	CASSQGSSGGNEQFF	TGTGCCAGCAGCCAAGGGTCTAGCGGGGGCAATGAGCAGTTCTTC
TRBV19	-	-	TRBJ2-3	CASSIGENTDTQYF	TGTGCCAGTAGCATAGGAGAAAACACAGATACGCAGTATTTT
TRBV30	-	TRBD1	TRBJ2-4	CAWSIPGQDVVQYF	TGTGCCTGGAGTATTCCGGGACAGGATGTAGTTCAGTACTTC
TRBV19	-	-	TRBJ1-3	CASSALGGTGNTIYF	TGTGCCAGTAGTGCCCTCGGGGGGACTGGAAACACCATATATTTT
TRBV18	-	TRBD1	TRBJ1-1	CASSPAEQGISEAFF	TGTGCCAGCTCACCAGCAGAACAGGGGATCTCTGAAGCTTTCTTT
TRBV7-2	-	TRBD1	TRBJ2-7	CASSLATGAYEQYF	TGTGCCAGCAGCTTAGCGACAGGGGCATACGAGCAGTACTTC
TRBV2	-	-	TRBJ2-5	CASIRGPAEQETQYF	TGTGCCAGCATCCGGGGTCCGGCGGAGCAAGAGACCCAGTACTTC
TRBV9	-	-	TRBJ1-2	CASSPRRERGGYTF	TGTGCCAGCAGCCCCCGACGGGAGCGGGGTGGCTACACCTTC
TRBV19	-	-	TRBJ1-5	CASSNPSITVSNQPQHF	TGTGCCAGTAGTAACCCCTCTATTACCGTGAGCAATCAGCCCCAGCATTTT
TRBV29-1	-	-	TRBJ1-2	CSVVSNYGYTF	TGCAGCGTTGTGTCGAACTATGGCTACACCTTC
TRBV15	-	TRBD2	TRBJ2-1	CATSRGSGRVVGRNEQFF	TGTGCCACCAGCAGGGGCAGCGGGAGGGTAGTTGGGAGGAATGAGCAGTTCTTC
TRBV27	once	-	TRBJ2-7	CASSPGTLILYEQYF	TGTGCCAGCAGTCCCGGGACTCTTATCCTCTACGAGCAGTACTTC